This T cell receptor beta chain was retrieved from a study of cytomegalovirus exposure and HLA in healthy donors. General observations from the study: Other equally common chains were less clonally expanded than HLA-associated TCR beta chains, a later analysis showed.

Turning to this clone: Its antigen remains unidentified.

Germline V CDR1 and CDR2: SGHAT, FQNNGV. The CDR3 has 15 amino acids. Trimming removed 6 bases at V and 0 bases at J, with 14 bases between. The PCR used 60 Vbeta and 13 Jbeta primers. Generated by immunoSEQ multiplex PCR, the TCRdb table keeps only in-frame clones and is missing some. The profile shows 150,000 to 200,000 clones, about nine tenths of them singletons. The rearrangement uses TRBV11-2 and TRBJ1-1; D gene uncertain. The sequence was collected from a boy aged 2 to 10 in good health and CMV-seronegative. Sequencing used PBMCs. The CDR3 DNA sequence: TGTGCCAGCAGGACGATAGCAGATATGAACACTGAAGCTTTCTTT. It codes for CASRTIADMNTEAFF.